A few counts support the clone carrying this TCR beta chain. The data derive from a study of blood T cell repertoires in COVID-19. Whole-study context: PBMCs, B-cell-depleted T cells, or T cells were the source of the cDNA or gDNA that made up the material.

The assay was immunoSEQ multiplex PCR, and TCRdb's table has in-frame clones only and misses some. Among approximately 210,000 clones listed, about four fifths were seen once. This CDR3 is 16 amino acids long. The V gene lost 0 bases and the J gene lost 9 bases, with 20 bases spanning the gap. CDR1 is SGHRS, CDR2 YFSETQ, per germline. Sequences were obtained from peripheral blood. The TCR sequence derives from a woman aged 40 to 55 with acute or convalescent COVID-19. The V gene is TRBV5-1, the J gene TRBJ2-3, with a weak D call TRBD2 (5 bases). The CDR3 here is CASSLDPLKGRRTQYF. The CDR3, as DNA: TGCGCCAGCAGCTTGGACCCGTTGAAAGGCCGGAGGACGCAGTATTTT.